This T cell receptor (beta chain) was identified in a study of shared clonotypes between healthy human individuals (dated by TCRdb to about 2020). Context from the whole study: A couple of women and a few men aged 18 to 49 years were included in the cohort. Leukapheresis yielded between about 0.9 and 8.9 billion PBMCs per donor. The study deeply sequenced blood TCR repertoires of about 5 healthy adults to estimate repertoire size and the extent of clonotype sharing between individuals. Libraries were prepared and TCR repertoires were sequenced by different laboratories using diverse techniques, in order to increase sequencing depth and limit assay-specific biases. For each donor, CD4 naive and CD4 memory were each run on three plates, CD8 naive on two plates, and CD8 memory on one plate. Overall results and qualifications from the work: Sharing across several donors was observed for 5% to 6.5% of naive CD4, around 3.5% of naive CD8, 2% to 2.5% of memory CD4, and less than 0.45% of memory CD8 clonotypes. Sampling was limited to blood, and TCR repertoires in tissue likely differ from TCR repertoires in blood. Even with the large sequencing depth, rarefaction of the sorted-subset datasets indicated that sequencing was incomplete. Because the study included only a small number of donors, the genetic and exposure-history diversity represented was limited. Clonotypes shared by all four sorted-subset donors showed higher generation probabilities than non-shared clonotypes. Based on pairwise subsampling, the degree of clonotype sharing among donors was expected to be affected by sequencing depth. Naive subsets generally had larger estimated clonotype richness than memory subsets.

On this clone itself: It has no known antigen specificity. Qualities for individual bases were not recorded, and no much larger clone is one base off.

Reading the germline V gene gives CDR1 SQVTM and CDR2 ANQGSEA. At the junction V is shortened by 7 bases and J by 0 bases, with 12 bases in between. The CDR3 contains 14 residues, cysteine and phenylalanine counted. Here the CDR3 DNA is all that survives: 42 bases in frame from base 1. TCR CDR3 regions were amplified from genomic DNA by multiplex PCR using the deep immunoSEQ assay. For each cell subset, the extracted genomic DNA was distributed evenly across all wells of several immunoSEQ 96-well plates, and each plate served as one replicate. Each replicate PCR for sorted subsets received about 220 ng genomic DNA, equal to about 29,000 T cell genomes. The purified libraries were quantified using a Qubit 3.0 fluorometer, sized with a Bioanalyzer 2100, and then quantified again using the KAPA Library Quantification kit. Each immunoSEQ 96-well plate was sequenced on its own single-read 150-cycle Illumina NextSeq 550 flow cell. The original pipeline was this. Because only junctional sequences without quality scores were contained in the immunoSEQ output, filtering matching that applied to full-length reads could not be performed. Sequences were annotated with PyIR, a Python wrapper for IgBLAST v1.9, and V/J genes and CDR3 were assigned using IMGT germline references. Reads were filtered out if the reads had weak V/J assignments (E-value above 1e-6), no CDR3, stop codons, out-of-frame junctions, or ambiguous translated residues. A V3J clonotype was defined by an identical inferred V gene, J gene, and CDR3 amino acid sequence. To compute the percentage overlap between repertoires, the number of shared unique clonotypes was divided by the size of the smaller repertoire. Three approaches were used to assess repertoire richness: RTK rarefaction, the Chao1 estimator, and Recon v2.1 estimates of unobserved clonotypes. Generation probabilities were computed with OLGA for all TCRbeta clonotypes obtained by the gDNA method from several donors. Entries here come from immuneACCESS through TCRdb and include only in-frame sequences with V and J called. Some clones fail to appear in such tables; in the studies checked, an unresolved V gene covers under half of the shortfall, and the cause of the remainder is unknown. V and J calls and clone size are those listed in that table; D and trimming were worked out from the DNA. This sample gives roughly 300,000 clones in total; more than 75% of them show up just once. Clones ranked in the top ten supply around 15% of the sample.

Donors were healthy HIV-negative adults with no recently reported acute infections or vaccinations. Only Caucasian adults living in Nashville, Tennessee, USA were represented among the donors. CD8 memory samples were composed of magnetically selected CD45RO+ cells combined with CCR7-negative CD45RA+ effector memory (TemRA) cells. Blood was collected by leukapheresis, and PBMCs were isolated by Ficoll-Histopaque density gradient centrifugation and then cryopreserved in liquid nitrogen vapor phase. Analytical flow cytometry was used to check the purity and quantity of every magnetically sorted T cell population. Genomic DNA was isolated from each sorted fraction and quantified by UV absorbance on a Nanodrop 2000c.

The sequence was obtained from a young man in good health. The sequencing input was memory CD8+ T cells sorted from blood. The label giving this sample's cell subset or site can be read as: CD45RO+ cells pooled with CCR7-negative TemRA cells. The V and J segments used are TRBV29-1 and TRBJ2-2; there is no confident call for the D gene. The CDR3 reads CSALAAPNTGELFF. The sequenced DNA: TGCAGCGCACTCGCCGCACCGAACACCGGGGAGCTGTTTTTT.